This T cell receptor (beta chain) was retrieved from a study of shared clonotypes between healthy human individuals. As for the study in general: The donors, two women and three men, were aged 18 to 49.

V was cut by 2 bases and J by 5 bases, with 9 bases left in between. CDR1 is MNHNS, CDR2 SASEGT, per germline. The CDR3 is made up of 13 amino acids. Generated by immunoSEQ multiplex PCR, the TCRdb table keeps only in-frame clones and is missing some. The repertoire has over 2 million clones, around 93% of them found once; the top ten carry 0.3% to 0.45%. Findings and caveats of the study: Naive subsets usually exceeded memory subsets in estimated richness.

This clone was counted between two and nine times. Antigen unknown. Input material: naive CD4+ T cells from PBMCs. This sample's subset: CD45RA+ positively selected. The TCR was taken from a man aged 18 to 30 in good health. Some clones in this sample may be carry-over from other donors' samples. This chain uses TRBV6-1 with TRBJ1-1; D unclear. The CDR3, as DNA: TGTGCCAGCAGTGAATTGCCGACAACTGAAGCTTTCTTT. As protein: CASSELPTTEAFF.